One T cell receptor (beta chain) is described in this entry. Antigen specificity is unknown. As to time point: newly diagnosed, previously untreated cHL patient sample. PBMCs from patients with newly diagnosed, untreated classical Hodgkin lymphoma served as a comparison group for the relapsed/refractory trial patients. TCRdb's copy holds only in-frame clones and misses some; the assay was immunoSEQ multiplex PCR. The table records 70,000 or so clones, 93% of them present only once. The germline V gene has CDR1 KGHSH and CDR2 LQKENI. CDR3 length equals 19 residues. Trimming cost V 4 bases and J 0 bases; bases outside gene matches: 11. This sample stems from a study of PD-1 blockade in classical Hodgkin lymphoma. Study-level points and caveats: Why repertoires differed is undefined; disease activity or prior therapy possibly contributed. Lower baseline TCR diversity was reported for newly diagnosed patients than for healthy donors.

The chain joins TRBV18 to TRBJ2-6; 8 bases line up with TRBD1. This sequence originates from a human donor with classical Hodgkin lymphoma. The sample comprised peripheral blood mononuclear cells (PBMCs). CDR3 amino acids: CASSLTHQGATSGANVLTF. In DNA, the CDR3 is TGTGCCAGCTCACTCACGCACCAGGGGGCCACCTCTGGGGCCAACGTCCTGACTTTC.